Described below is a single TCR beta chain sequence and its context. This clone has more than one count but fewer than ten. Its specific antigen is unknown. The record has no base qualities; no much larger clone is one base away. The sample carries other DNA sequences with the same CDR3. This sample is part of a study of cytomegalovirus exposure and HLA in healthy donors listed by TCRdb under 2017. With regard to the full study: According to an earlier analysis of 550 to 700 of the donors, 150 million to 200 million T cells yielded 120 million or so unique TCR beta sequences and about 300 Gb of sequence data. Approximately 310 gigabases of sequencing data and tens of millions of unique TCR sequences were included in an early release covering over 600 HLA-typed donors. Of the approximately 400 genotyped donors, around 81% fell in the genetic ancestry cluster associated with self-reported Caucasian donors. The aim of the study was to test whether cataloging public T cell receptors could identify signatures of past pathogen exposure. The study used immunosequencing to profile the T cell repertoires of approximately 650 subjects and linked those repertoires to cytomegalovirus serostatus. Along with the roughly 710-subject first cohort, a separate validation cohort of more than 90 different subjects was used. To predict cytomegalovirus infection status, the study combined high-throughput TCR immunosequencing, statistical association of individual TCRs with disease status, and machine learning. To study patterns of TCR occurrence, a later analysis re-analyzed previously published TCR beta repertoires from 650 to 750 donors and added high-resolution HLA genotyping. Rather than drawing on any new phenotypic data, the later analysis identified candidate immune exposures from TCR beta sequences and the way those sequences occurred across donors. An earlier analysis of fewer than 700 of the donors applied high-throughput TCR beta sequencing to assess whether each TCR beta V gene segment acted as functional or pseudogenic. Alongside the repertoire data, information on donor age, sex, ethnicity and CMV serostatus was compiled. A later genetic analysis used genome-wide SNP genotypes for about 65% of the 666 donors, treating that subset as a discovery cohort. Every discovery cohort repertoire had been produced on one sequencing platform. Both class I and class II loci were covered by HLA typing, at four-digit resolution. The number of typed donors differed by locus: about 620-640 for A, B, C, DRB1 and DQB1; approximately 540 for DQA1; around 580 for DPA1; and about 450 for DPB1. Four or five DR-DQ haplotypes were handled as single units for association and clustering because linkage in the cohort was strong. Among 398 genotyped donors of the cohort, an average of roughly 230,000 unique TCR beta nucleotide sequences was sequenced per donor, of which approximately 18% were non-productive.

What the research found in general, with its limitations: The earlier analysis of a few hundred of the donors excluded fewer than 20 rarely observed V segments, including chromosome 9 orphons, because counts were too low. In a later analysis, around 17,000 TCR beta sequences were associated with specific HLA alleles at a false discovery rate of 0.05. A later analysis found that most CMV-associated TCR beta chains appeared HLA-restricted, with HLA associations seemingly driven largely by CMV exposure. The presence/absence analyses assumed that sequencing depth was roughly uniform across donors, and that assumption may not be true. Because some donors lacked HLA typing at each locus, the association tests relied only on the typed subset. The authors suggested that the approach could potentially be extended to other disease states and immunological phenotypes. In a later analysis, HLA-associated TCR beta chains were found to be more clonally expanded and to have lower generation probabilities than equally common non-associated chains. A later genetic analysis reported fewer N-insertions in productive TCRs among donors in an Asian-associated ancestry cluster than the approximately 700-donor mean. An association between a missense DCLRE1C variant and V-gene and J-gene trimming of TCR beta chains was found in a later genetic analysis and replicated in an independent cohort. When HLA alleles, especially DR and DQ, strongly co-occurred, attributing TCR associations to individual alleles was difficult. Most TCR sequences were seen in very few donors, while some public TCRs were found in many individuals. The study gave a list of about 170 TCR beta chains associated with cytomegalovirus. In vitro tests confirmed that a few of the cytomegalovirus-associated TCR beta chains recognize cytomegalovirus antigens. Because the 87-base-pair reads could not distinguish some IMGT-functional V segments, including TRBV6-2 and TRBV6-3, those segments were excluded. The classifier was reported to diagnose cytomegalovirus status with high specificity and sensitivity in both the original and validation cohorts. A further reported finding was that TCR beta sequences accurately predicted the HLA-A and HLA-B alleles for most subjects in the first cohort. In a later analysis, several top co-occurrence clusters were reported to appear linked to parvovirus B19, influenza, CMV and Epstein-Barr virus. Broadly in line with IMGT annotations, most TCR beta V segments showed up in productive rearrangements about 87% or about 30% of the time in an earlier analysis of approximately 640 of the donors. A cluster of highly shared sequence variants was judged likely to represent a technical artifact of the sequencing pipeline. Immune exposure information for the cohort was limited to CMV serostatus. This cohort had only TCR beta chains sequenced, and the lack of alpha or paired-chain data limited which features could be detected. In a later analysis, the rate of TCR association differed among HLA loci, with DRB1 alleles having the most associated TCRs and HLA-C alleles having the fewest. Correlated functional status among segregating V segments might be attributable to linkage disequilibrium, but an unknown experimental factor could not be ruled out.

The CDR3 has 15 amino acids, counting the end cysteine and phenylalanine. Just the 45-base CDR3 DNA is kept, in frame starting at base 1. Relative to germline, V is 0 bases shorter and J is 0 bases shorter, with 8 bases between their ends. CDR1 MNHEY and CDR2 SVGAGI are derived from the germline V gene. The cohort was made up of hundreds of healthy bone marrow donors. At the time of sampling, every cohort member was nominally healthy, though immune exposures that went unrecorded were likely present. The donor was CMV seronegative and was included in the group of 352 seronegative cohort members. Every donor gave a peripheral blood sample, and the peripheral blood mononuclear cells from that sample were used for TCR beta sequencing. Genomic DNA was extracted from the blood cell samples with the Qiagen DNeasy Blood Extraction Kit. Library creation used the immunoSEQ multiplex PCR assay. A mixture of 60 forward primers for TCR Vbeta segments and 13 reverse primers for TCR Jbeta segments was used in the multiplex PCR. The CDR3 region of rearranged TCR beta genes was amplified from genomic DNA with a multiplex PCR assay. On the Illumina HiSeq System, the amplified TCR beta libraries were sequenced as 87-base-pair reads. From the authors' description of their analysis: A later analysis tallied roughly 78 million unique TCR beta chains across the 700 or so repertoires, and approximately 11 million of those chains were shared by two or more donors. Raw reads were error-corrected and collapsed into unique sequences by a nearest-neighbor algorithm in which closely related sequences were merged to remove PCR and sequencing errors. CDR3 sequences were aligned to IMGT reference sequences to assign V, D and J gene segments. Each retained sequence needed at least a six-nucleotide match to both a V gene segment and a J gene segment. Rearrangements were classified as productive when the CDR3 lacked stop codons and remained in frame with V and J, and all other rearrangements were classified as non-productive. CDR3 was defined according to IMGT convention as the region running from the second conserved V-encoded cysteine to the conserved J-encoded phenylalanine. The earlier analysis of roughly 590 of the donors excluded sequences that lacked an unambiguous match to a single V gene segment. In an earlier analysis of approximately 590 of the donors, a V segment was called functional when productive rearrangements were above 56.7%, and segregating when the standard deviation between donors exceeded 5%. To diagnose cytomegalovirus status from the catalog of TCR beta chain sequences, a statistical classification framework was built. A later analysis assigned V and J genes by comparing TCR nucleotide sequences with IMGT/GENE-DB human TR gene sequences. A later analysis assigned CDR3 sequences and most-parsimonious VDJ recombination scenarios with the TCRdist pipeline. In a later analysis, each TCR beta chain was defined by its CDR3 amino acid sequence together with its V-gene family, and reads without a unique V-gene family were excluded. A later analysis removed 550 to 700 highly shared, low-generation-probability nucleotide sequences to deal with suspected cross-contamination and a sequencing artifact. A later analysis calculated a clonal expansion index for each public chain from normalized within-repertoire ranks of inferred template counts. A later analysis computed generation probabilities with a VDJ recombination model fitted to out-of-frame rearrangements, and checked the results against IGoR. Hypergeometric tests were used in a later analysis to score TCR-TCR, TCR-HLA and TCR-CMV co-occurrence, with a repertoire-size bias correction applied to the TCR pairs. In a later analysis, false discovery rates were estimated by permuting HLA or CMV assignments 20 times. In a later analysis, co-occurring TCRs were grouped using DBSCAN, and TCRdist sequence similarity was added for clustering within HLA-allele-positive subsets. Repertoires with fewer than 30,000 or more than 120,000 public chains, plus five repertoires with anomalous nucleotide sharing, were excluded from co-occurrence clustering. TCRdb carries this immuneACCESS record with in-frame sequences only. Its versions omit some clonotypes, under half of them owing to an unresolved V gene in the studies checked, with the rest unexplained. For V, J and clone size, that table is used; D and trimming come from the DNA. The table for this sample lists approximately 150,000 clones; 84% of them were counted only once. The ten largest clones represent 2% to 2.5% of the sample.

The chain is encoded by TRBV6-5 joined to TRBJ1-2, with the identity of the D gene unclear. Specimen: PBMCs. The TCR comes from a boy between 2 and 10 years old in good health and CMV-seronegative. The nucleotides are TGTGCCAGCAGTTACTCCCGCGGATCTAACTATGGCTACACCTTC. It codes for CASSYSRGSNYGYTF.